The next 8 T cell receptor beta chains were all read from a single sample in a study of cytomegalovirus exposure and HLA in healthy donors. Primers: 60 Vbeta forward and 13 Jbeta reverse. Here immunoSEQ multiplex PCR was the method, and the copy in TCRdb shows in-frame clones only, minus some. Seen here are some 130,000 clones, 75% to 90% observed once, and the top ten hold 1.5%. Sequencing input: PBMCs. The receptors stem from a man aged 35-49 years in good health and CMV-seronegative.

The rearrangement joins TRBV7-8 to TRBJ1-6; D might be TRBD1 (6 bases). In germline, CDR1 is SGHVS, CDR2 FQNEAQ. The CDR3 runs to 16 residues. The germline V and J ends were trimmed by 7 bases and 7 bases, with 20 bases remaining between them. The CDR3 sequence is CASTLRGGLENSPLHF. CDR3 DNA: TGTGCCAGCACCCTCCGGGGGGGGCTGGAGAATTCACCCCTCCACTTT.

This clone has more than one count but fewer than ten. This chain links TRBV9 with TRBJ2-7, with D maybe TRBD2 (7 bases). V dropped 3 bases and J dropped 0 bases, with 16 bases sitting between them. Germline lookup yields CDR1 SGDLS and CDR2 YYNGEE. CDR3 length: 16 residues. This CDR3 is CASSGRGAGDSYEQYF. CDR3 DNA sequence: TGTGCCAGCAGCGGACGGGGGGCAGGTGACTCCTACGAGCAGTACTTC.

This rearrangement joins TRBV30 to TRBJ2-7, with D possibly being TRBD1 (5 bases). V lost 1 base and J lost 3, with 7 bases in between. The germline CDR1 and CDR2 sequences are GTSNPN and SVGIG (reference sequence). CDR3 length: 12 amino acids. Here the CDR3 DNA reads TGTGCCTGGAGTGACAGGAACTACGAGCAGTACTTC. It is translated as CAWSDRNYEQYF.

The rearrangement links TRBV19 to TRBJ2-3, with D unresolved. The length of the CDR3 is 13 residues. Trimming shortened V by 1 base and J by 3 bases, and 5 bases separated the two germline ends. Per the germline V gene, CDR1 is LNHDA and CDR2 is SQIVND (reference sequence). CDR3 loop: CASSIGRTDTQYF. The CDR3 DNA is TGTGCCAGTAGTATAGGCAGGACAGATACGCAGTATTTT.

The chain has TRBV4-3 and TRBJ2-7; 7 bases line up with TRBD1. The CDR3 spans 15 residues. Germline CDR1 and CDR2: LGHNA and YSLEER. V was pared by 4 bases and J by 1 base, with 7 bases of the junction left unmatched. The CDR3 spells CASSPRQGHSYEQYF. The CDR3 coding sequence is TGCGCCAGCAGCCCACGACAGGGACATTCCTACGAGCAGTACTTC.

The V gene is TRBV7-3, the J gene TRBJ2-1; 7 bases agree with TRBD2. Germline V CDR1 and CDR2: SGHTA, FQGTGA. The CDR3 consists of 16 residues. V lost 2 bases, J lost 4 bases, and 8 bases stayed unmatched. CDR3 DNA sequence: TGTGCCAGCAGCTTACGCGGGACTACCTCATACAATGAGCAGTTCTTC. Amino acid sequence: CASSLRGTTSYNEQFF.

This chain connects TRBV7-9 to TRBJ1-1; 7 bases fit TRBD1. The germline gives CDR1 SEHNR, CDR2 FQNEAQ (reference sequence). This CDR3 comprises 14 residues. Germline trimming cut 5 bases from V and 2 bases from J; bases unmatched to any gene: 5. The CDR3 nucleotides are TGTGCCAGCAGCCCGACAGGGATAAACACTGAAGCTTTCTTT. Translation: CASSPTGINTEAFF.

The chain carries TRBV7-2 and TRBJ2-7; 7 bases line up with TRBD1. Germline V gives CDR1 SGHTA, CDR2 FQGNSA. The CDR3 runs 14 residues. Trimming cost V 6 bases and J 2 bases; bases outside gene matches: 7. The DNA of the CDR3 is TGTGCCAGCAGTTATACAGGGGTTGCCTACGAGCAGTACTTC. It yields the protein CASSYTGVAYEQYF.